The rows below give T cell receptor beta chains drawn from one sample of a study of blood T cell repertoires in COVID-19. Generated by immunoSEQ multiplex PCR, the TCRdb table keeps only in-frame clones and is missing some. The repertoire holds about 200,000 clones, with about 86% as singletons. Input material: PBMCs or T cells enriched from blood (not recorded which). The receptors were gathered from a woman aged 40 to 50 with acute COVID-19. The CDR3 runs from the conserved cysteine through the conserved F or W.

V	J	CDR3
TRBV20-1	TRBJ2-3	CVRDGVETQYF
TRBV28	TRBJ1-2	CASSDSPVGDYGYTF
TRBV3-1/TRBV3-2	TRBJ1-1	CASSQDSSFLEAFF
TRBV11-2	TRBJ2-2	CASSPGTSRTGELFF
TRBV3-1/TRBV3-2	TRBJ2-1	CASSHAGGHGEQFF
TRBV9	TRBJ2-1	CASSPRRGTSGTNEQFF
TRBV6-5	TRBJ2-5	CASSYGRAGVETQYF
TRBV2	TRBJ1-5	CASSVEIRDSNQPQHF
TRBV7-3	TRBJ2-2	CASSLIGGVGTGELFF
TRBV29-1	TRBJ2-5	CSVVRTGASKETQYF
TRBV13	TRBJ2-7	CASSPPGERYEQYF
TRBV7-8	TRBJ2-2	CASSLGLAQNTGELFF
TRBV12-3/TRBV12-4	TRBJ1-2	CASRTTGHGYTF
TRBV28	TRBJ1-2	CASSPLYHLNYGYTF
TRBV5-1	TRBJ2-7	CASRISETSYEQYF
TRBV19	TRBJ1-4	CATTDRGRDEKLFF
TRBV4-2	TRBJ2-5	CASSQIGQGAYPGQETQYF
TRBV7-3	TRBJ2-3	CASSLTRGRLTDTQYF
TRBV28	TRBJ1-5	CASTLAGRNSNQPQHF
TRBV25-1	TRBJ2-1	CASSDTGGSYNEQFF
TRBV29-1	TRBJ2-3	CSVSPAGQHTDTQYF
TRBV24-1	TRBJ1-5	CATSDTRQGVRPQHF
TRBV6-5	TRBJ2-7	CASSPPGTYEQYF
TRBV19	TRBJ2-7	CASRPTPGSYEQYF
TRBV6-5	TRBJ2-7	CASSYSSGRSGEQYF
TRBV6-5	TRBJ1-5	CASSQSQGRNQPQHF
TRBV4-1	TRBJ2-3	CASSQASGRTDTQYF
TRBV4-3	TRBJ1-3	CASSPRGGENTIYF
TRBV25-1	TRBJ2-1	CASMGLGAYNEQFF
TRBV7-6	TRBJ1-6	CASSSEEYSPLHF
TRBV5-6	TRBJ2-3	CASSFSGGSTDTQYF
TRBV13	TRBJ2-1	CASSLSRGSYNEQFF
TRBV7-8	TRBJ2-4	CASSTTSNIQYF
TRBV9	TRBJ2-3	CASSVEEGTQYF
TRBV7-9	TRBJ2-1	CASSPGTSGNNEQFF
TRBV3-1/TRBV3-2	TRBJ2-3	CASSQDNLNTQYF
TRBV5-6	TRBJ1-4	CASSLVTGTNNEKLFF
TRBV28	TRBJ1-1	CASSLLNTEAFF
TRBV11-2	TRBJ2-7	CASSQGPGSHYEQYF
TRBV5-1	TRBJ1-1	CASSRTGSVNTEAFF
TRBV11-2	TRBJ2-2	CASTPPDRVNTGELFF
TRBV18	TRBJ2-5	CASSPVQRETQYF
TRBV5-1	TRBJ2-7	CASSVSSGDSYEQYF
TRBV19	TRBJ2-7	CASSISQVRNYEQYF
TRBV20-1	TRBJ2-3	CSASRISGSTDTQYF
TRBV10-1	TRBJ2-1	CASSEPSSNEQFF
TRBV6-9	TRBJ1-5	CASSSQGREQPQHF
TRBV19	TRBJ2-1	CASRRVGVNEQFF
TRBV27	TRBJ1-1	CASWTGQYTEAFF
TRBV15	TRBJ2-3	CATRRGSADTQYF
TRBV2	TRBJ1-6	CASSERSGQGDSPLHF
TRBV19	TRBJ2-1	CVSDRGRTYNEQFF
TRBV6-4	TRBJ2-1	CASSDSDLAGGRNEQFF